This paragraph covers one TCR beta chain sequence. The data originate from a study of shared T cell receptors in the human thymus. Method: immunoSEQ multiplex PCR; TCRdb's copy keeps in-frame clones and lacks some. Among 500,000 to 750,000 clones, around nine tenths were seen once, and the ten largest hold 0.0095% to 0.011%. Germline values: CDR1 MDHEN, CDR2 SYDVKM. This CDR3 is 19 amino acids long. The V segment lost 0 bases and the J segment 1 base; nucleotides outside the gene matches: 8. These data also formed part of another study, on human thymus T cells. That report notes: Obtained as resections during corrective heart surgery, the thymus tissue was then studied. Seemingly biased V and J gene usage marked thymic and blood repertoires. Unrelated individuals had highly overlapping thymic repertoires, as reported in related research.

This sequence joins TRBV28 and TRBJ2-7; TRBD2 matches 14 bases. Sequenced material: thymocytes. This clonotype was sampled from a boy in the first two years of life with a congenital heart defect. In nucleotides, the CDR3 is TGTGCCAGCAGTTTATGTGGGACTAGCGGGAGTTCGTCGTCCTACGAGCAGTACTTC. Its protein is CASSLCGTSGSSSSYEQYF.